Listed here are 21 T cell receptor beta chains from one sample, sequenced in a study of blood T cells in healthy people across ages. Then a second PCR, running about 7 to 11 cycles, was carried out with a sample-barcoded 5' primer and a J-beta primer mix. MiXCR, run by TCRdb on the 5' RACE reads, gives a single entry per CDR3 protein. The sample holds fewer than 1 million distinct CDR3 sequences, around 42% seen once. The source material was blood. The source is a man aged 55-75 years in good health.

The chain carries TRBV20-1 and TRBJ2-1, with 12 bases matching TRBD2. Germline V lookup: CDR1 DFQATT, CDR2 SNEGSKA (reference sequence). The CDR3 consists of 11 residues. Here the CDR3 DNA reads TGCAGCCGACTAGCGGGGGAGACCCAGTTCTTC. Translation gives CSRLAGETQFF.

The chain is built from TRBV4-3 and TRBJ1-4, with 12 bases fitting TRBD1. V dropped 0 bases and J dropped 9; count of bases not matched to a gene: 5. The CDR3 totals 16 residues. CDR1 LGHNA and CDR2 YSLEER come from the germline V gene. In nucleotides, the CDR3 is TGCGCCAGCAGCCAAGACTGGGGACAGGGGGCCAAAAAACTGTTTTTT. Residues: CASSQDWGQGAKKLFF.

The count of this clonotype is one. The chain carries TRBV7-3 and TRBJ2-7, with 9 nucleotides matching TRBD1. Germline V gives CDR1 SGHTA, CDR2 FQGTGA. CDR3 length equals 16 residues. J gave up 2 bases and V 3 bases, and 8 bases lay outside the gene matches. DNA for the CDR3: TGTGCCAGCAGCTTGGCGGGACAGGGTGTACCCTACGAGCAGTACTTC. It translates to CASSLAGQGVPYEQYF.

CDR3 amino acids: CASSGRDRDTQYF. The CDR3 DNA reads as TGTGCCAGCAGCGGCCGGGACAGAGATACGCAGTATTTT. This chain joins TRBV9 and TRBJ2-3; 7 bases map to TRBD1. This CDR3 has 13 amino acids. Per the germline V gene, CDR1 is SGDLS and CDR2 is YYNGEE. V lost 3 bases to trimming and J lost 5 bases; unmatched junction nucleotides: 3.

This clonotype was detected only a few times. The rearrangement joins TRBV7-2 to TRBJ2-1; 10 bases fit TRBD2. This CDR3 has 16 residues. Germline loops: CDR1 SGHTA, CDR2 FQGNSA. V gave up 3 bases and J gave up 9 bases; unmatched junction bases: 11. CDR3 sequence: CASSFSSGGAIFEQFF. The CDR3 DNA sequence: TGTGCCAGCAGCTTCTCCAGCGGGGGGGCAATCTTTGAGCAGTTCTTC. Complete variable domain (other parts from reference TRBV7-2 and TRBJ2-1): GAGVSQSPSNKVTEKGKDVELRCDPISGHTALYWYRQSLGQGLEFLIYFQGNSAPDKSGLPSDRFSAERTGGSVSTLTIQRTQQEDSAVYLCASSFSSGGAIFEQFFGPGTRLTVL.

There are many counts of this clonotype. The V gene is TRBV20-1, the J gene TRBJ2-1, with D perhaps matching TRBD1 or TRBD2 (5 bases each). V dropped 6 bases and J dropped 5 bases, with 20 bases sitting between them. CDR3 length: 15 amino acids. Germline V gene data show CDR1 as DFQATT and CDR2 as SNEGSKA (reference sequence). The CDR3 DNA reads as TGCAGTGCGGACGGGACGGCCGTAATTAACAATGAGCAGTTCTTC. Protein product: CSADGTAVINNEQFF.

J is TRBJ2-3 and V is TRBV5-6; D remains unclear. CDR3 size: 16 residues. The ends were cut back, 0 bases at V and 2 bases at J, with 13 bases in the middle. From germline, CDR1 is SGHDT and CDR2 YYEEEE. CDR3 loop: CASSLAGGETTDTQYF. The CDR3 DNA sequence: TGTGCCAGCAGCTTGGCCGGTGGCGAAACCACAGATACGCAGTATTTT.

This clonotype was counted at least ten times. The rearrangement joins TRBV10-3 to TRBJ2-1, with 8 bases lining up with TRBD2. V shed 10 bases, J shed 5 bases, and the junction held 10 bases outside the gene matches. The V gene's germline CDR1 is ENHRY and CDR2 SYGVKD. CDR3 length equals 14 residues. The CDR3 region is CATQLSGGDNEQFF. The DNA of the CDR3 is TGTGCCACCCAGCTGAGCGGGGGCGACAATGAGCAGTTCTTC.

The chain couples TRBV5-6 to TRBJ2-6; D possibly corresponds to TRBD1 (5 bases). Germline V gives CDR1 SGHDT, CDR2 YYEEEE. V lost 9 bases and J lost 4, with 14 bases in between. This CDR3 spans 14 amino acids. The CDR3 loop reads CATQVWGGANVLTF. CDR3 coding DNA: TGTGCCACCCAAGTGTGGGGCGGGGCCAACGTCCTGACTTTC.

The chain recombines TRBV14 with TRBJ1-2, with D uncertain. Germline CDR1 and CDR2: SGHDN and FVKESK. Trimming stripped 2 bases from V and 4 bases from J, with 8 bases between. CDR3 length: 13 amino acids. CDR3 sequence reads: CASSQRLSYGYTF. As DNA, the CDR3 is TGTGCCAGCAGCCAACGACTCAGCTATGGCTACACCTTC.

CDR3: CASSQDKANYGYTF. CDR3 DNA sequence: TGTGCCAGCAGCCAAGATAAAGCTAACTATGGCTACACCTTC. This chain connects TRBV14 to TRBJ1-2; no clear D gene. The CDR3 covers 14 residues. Per germline, CDR1 SGHDN and CDR2 FVKESK. V gave up 0 bases and J gave up 0 bases, with 5 bases separating them.

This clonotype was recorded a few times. The CDR3 coding sequence is TGTGCCAGCAGCTTAGAGGGTTTTGGCTACACCTTC. Its protein product is CASSLEGFGYTF. This chain links TRBV7-6 with TRBJ1-2; no firm D call. Trimming pared 1 base from V and 7 bases from J, leaving 7 bases between. The CDR3 contains 12 residues. Germline assignment: CDR1 SGHVS and CDR2 FNYEAQ.

The CDR3 DNA reads as TGTGCCATCAGTGTGGGGACAGGGGAAAGGACTAACTATGGCTACACCTTC. Translation gives CAISVGTGERTNYGYTF. V usage is TRBV10-3 and J usage is TRBJ1-2; 10 bases fit TRBD1. Unmatched junction bases numbered 8, after V lost 4 bases and J lost 0 bases. CDR1 ENHRY and CDR2 SYGVKD come from the germline V gene. The CDR3 has 17 amino acids.

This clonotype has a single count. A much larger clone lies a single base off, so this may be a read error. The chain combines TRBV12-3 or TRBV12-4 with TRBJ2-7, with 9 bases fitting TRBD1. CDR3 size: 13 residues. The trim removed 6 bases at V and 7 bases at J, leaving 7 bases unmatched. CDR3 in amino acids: CASRPTGGDEQYF. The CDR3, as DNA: TGTGCCAGCAGACCTACAGGGGGCGATGAGCAGTACTTC.

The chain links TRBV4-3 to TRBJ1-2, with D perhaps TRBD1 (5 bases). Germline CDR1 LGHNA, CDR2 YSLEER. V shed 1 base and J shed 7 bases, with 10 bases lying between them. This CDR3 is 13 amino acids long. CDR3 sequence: CASSQAGRGGYTF. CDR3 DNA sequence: TGCGCCAGCAGCCAAGCAGGGAGGGGTGGCTACACCTTC.

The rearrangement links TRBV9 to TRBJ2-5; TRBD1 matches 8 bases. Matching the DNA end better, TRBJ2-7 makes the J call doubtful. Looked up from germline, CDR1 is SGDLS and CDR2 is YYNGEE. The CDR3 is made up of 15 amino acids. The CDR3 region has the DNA TGTGCCAGCAGCCCAGGACAGGGAGAGGCCTACGAGCAGTACTTC. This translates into CASSPGQGEAYEQYF.

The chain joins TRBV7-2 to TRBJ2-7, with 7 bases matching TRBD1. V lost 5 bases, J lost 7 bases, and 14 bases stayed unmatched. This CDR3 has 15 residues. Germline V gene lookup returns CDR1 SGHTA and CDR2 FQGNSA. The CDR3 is CASSTRQGSLGEQYF. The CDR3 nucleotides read TGTGCCAGCAGCACTCGACAGGGCTCTTTGGGGGAGCAGTACTTC. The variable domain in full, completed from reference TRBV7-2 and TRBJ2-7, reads GAGVSQSPSNKVTEKGKDVELRCDPISGHTALYWYRQSLGQGLEFLIYFQGNSAPDKSGLPSDRFSAERTGGSVSTLTIQRTQQEDSAVYLCASSTRQGSLGEQYFGPGTRLTVT.

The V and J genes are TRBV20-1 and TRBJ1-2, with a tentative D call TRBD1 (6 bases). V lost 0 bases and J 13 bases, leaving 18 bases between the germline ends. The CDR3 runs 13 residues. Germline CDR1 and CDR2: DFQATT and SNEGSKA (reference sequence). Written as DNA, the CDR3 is TGCAGTGCTAGAGACCCAGACAGGCTCCTACCCACCTTC. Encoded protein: CSARDPDRLLPTF.

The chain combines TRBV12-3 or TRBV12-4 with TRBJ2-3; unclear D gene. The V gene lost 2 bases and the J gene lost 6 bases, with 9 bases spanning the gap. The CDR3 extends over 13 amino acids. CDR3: CASSLPAPDTQYF. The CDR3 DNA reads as TGTGCCAGCAGTTTACCCGCTCCCGATACGCAGTATTTT.

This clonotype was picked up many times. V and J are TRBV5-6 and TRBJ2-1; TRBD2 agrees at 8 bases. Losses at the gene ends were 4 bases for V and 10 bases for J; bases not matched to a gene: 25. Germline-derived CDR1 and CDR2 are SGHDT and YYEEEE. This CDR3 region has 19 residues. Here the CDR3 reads CASSPSIMAGGLSSREQFF. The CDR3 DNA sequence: TGTGCCAGCAGCCCAAGTATCATGGCGGGGGGCCTATCATCGAGGGAGCAGTTCTTC. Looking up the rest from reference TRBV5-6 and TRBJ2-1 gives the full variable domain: DAGVTQSPTHLIKTRGQQVTLRCSPKSGHDTVSWYQQALGQGPQFIFQYYEEEERQRGNFPDRFSGHQFPNYSSELNVNALLLGDSALYLCASSPSIMAGGLSSREQFFGPGTRLTVL.

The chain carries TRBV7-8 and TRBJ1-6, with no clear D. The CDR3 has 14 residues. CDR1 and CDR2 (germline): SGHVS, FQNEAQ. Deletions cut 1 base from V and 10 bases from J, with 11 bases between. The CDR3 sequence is CASSLEGSGSPLHF. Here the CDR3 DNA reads TGTGCCAGCAGCTTAGAGGGATCGGGCTCACCCCTCCACTTT.